This TCR beta chain was retrieved from a study of T cell changes during pregnancy in multiple sclerosis (dated by TCRdb to the late 2010s). Regarding the study in general: In women with multiple sclerosis, the researchers looked at how the T cell repertoire shifted as pregnancy progressed.

Libraries were built with the immunoSEQ multiplex PCR assay. In TCRdb, the immuneACCESS table is reduced to in-frame sequences with V and J assigned. These tables do not hold every clone; where another copy was compared, an unresolved V gene accounts for under half, and the others remain unexplained. The sample contains under 80,000 clones, roughly nine tenths of them found a single time. In total, the top ten clones hold roughly 1.4% of the sample. As for this clone: It lacks a known antigen. Base qualities are missing; no much larger clone stands one base away.

The source of this sequence is a female donor with multiple sclerosis, enrolled in a pregnancy study. The sample consisted of peripheral blood, taken in the second trimester of pregnancy.

The CDR3 in this case is CASSVGGAGFNEKLFF. The DNA reads TGTGCCAGCAGTGTTGGAGGGGCAGGGTTTAATGAAAAACTGTTTTTT. This sequence uses TRBV6-1 and TRBJ1-4; tentative D gene TRBD1, with 5 bases matching. The CDR1 and CDR2 encoded by the germline V gene are MNHNS and SASEGT. The V end loses 4 bases and the J end loses 4 bases, and a stretch of 16 bases separates them. The CDR3 numbers 16 residues from cysteine through phenylalanine. Just the 48-base CDR3 DNA is kept, in frame starting at base 1.